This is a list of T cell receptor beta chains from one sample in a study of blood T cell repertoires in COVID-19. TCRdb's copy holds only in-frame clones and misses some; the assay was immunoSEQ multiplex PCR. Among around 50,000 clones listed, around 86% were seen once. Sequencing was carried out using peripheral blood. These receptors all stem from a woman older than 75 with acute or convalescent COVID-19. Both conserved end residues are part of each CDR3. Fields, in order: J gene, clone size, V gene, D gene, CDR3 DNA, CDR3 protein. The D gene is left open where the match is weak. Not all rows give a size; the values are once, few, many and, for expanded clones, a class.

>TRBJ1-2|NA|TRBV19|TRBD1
TGTGCCAGTAGCCCGGGACAGGGGGCGCAAGGCTATGGCTACACCTTC
CASSPGQGAQGYGYTF
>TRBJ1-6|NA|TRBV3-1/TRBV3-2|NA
TGTGCCAGCAGCCAAGAGGGGACACCCGACTCCTATAATTCACCCCTCCACTTT
CASSQEGTPDSYNSPLHF
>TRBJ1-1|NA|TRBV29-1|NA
TGCAGCGCTAGGGACATTCCCACTGAAGCTTTCTTT
CSARDIPTEAFF
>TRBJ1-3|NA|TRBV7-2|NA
TGTGCCAGCAGCGTCGGGCAGGGAGGAAACACCATATATTTT
CASSVGQGGNTIYF
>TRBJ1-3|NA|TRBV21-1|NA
TGTGCCAGCAGCAAAGTGGGGGGGTCAGGAAACACCATATATTTT
CASSKVGGSGNTIYF
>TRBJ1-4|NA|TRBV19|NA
TGTGCCAGTAGTATTTCGTTTAATGAAAAACTGTTTTTT
CASSISFNEKLFF
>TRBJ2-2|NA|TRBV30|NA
TGTGCCTGGAGTGGTTTAGGGGCCACCGGGGAGCTGTTTTTT
CAWSGLGATGELFF
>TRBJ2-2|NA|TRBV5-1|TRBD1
TGCGCCAGCAGCGACCTACTCGGGGGACAGGGGGCTAACGGGGAGCTGTTTTTT
CASSDLLGGQGANGELFF
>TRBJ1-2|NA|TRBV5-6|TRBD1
TGTGCCAGCAGCAAGGACAGGGAGAGCTATGGCTACACCTTC
CASSKDRESYGYTF
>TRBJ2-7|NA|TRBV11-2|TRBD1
TGTGCCAGCATCAGGACAGGTTCCTACGAGCAGTACTTC
CASIRTGSYEQYF
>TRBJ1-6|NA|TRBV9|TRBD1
TGTGCCAGCAGCGCGACCGGGACAGGGAATTCACCCCTCCACTTT
CASSATGTGNSPLHF
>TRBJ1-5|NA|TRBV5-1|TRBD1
TGCGCCAGCAGCCAGGGACAGGCGAACGAGCCCCAGCATTTT
CASSQGQANEPQHF
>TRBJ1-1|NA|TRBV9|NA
TGTGCCAGCAGCGTCGTGGGGCCTATGAACACTGAAGCTTTCTTT
CASSVVGPMNTEAFF
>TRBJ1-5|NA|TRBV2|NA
TGTGCCAGCAGTACTAATAGCAATCAGCCCCAGCATTTT
CASSTNSNQPQHF
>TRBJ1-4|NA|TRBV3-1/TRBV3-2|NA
TGTGCCAGCAGCCCATTGGACACCTCAACTAATGAAAAACTGTTTTTT
CASSPLDTSTNEKLFF
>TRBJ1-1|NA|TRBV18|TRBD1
TGTGCCAGCTCACCAGGGGACAGCTACACTGAAGCTTTCTTT
CASSPGDSYTEAFF
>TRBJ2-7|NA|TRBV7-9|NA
TGTGCCAGCAGCTCTCGGGACTTTTACGAGCAGTACTTC
CASSSRDFYEQYF
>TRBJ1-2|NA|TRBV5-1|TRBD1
TGCGCCAGCAGCTCGACAGGGATGGGTTATGGCTACACCTTC
CASSSTGMGYGYTF
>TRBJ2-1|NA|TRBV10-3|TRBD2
TGTGCCATCAGTGAGCCTCCGGGACTAGCGGGGGGGCCTGAGCAGTTCTTC
CAISEPPGLAGGPEQFF
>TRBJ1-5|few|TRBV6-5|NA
TGTGCCAGCAGTTACTCCAGGGTCCCAAAGAATCAGCCCCAGCATTTT
CASSYSRVPKNQPQHF
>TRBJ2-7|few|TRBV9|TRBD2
TGTGCCAGCAGCGAGATAGCGGGGGGAGGGGAGCAGTACTTC
CASSEIAGGGEQYF
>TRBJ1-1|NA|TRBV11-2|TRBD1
TGTGCCAGCAGCCTTCAACAGGGGAGAACTGAAGCTTTCTTT
CASSLQQGRTEAFF
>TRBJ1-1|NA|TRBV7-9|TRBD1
TGTGCCAGCAGCCCCCGGACAGGGAAGAACACTGAAGCTTTCTTT
CASSPRTGKNTEAFF
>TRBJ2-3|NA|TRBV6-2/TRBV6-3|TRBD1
TGTGCCAGCAGTTACGTGGGACAGGGGGGCCATACGCAGTATTTT
CASSYVGQGGHTQYF
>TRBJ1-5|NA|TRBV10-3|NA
TGTGCCATCAGTGTTGGACAGAATCAGCCCCAGCATTTT
CAISVGQNQPQHF
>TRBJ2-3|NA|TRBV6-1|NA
TGTGCCAGCAGTGAAGCGCTTCTGACGACTGCCCGCACAGATACGCAGTATTTT
CASSEALLTTARTDTQYF
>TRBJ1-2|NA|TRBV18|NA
TGTGCCAGCTCACCAGGACAGACTTATAACTATGGCTACACCTTC
CASSPGQTYNYGYTF
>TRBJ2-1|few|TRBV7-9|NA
TGTGCCAGCATGATGTCGACAGACAATGAGCAGTTCTTC
CASMMSTDNEQFF
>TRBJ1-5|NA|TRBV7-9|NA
TGTGCCAGCAGCCCGGATCTGGGGGGGCTTCAGCCCCAGCATTTT
CASSPDLGGLQPQHF
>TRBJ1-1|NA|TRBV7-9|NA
TGTGCCAGCAGCTTGGGAGAGCAGAAAGCTTTCTTT
CASSLGEQKAFF
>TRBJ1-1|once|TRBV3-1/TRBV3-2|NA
TGTGCCAGCAGCCAACCCCAGGGGTCTACTGAAGCTTTCTTT
CASSQPQGSTEAFF
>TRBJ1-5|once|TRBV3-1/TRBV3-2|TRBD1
TGTGCCAGCAGCCGAGGGACAGAATTCAATCAGCCCCAGCATTTT
CASSRGTEFNQPQHF
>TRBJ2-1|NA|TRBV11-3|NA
TGTGCCAGCAGCTTAGGGGGGCAGGGCCACAATGAGCAGTTCTTC
CASSLGGQGHNEQFF
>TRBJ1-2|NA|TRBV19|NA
TGTGCCAGTACCCCTCTGGGACAAATTTATGGCTACACCTTC
CASTPLGQIYGYTF
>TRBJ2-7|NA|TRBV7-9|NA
TGTGCCAGCAGCTCCTGGACAGACTACGAGCAGTACTTC
CASSSWTDYEQYF
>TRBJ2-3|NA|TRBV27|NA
TGTGCCAGCAGCCCTGAATGGGGGGTAGGGGATACGCAGTATTTT
CASSPEWGVGDTQYF
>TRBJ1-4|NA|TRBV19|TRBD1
TGTGCCAGTAGTCACCCCCGGGACAGCGATAATGAAAAACTGTTTTTT
CASSHPRDSDNEKLFF
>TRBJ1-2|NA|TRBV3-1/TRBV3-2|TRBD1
TGTGCCAGCAGATCCGGGACAGGAAACTATGGCTACACCTTC
CASRSGTGNYGYTF
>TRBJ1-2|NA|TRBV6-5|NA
TGTGCCAGCGGGAAGGGGCGACGTGATGGCTACACCTTC
CASGKGRRDGYTF
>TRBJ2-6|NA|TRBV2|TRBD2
TGTGCCAGCAGTCAGGAGACTAGCATGAGCTCTGGGGCCAACGTCCTGACTTTC
CASSQETSMSSGANVLTF
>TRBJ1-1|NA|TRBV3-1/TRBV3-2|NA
TGTGCCAGCAGCCAAAGGCCGTGGGCCGACACTGAAGCTTTCTTT
CASSQRPWADTEAFF
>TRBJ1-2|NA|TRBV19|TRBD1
TGTGCCAGTAGTATTGGTAATCGGGACAGGGTCCACTATGGCTACACCTTC
CASSIGNRDRVHYGYTF
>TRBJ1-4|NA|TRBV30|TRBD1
TGTGCCTGGAGCCTAATGACAGGGTTTGGTGAAAAACTGTTTTTT
CAWSLMTGFGEKLFF
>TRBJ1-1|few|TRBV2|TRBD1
TGTGCCAGCAGTGAACAACAGGGGGCGCAAGGCACTGAAGCTTTCTTT
CASSEQQGAQGTEAFF
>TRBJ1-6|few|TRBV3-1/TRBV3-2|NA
TGTGCCAGCAGCCAAGTTCAGGGGAATTCACCCCTCCACTTT
CASSQVQGNSPLHF